Detailed here is one TCR beta chain. Its antigen is as yet unknown. The data are from a study of CD4 T cells in relation to SARS-CoV-2 and coronaviruses. Across the study: ViraFEST: approximately 10-day antigen culture of PBMCs, then TCR beta CDR3 sequencing. Controls used an HIV-1 Nef peptide pool or no peptide. Study-level results: No crossreactivity against non-spike viral proteins was tested here.

Using immunoSEQ multiplex PCR, the repertoire was profiled, and TCRdb retains in-frame clones only, with some absent. The data hold 20,000 to 30,000 clones, with around 78% observed a single time. The unexposed donors gave CD4+ T cells in about 2010-2019, prior to COVID-19. CD4+ T cells were isolated from the cells after around eleven days of culture. As cell numbers allowed, unexposed-donor CD4+ T cells faced SARS-CoV-2 S/N and four cold-coronavirus spikes. Trimming took 4 bases from V and 0 from J, leaving 6 bases between them. CDR1 KGHSH and CDR2 LQKENI come from the germline V gene. CDR3 size: 14 residues.

Sequencing was carried out using CD4+ T cells from PBMCs, cultured in vitro. The gene calls are TRBV18 and TRBJ2-2; D unclear. The TCR sequence derives from a human donor in good health. CDR3 loop: CASSRSTNTGELFF. The DNA of the CDR3 is TGTGCCAGCTCACGGTCCACGAACACCGGGGAGCTGTTTTTT. Using reference TRBV18 and TRBJ2-2 for the parts outside the CDR3, the full variable domain is NAGVMQNPRHLVRRRGQEARLRCSPMKGHSHVYWYRQLPEEGLKFMVYLQKENIIDESGMPKERFSAEFPKEGPSILRIQQVVRGDSAAYFCASSRSTNTGELFFGEGSRLTVL.